The table lists the clone carrying this TCR beta chain with a few counts. Its antigen is currently unknown. This entry comes from a study of T-cell memory formation after mild COVID-19. Background on the study: TCR clustering was largely donor specific.

Study-wide findings and caveats: Some SARS-CoV-2-responding clones were already detected in memory before infection.

Employing constant-segment primers, 5'RACE generated TCR alpha and TCR beta cDNA libraries bearing sample barcodes and UMIs. TCRdb passed the 5' RACE reads through MiXCR, listing each CDR3 protein once. Found here are hundreds of thousands of distinct CDR3 sequences, roughly 15% of them singletons; the top ten hold 3.5%. Germline lookup yields CDR1 MDHEN and CDR2 SYDVKM. The CDR3 contains 14 residues. V was trimmed by 6 bases and J by 4 bases, leaving 13 bases between them. The receptor comes from a man aged 18 to 35 who had mild COVID-19 (a few samples of this study predate the infection). Cell type and time point are not known. The chain links TRBV28 to TRBJ1-5; D may be TRBD1 (5 bases). The sequenced sample consisted of PBMCs or a T cell subset sorted from them (not recorded which). The CDR3 bases are TGTGCCAGCAGCAACGGTGGGACTAATCAGCCCCAGCATTTT. As protein: CASSNGGTNQPQHF. Complete variable domain (other parts from reference TRBV28 and TRBJ1-5): DVKVTQSSRYLVKRTGEKVFLECVQDMDHENMFWYRQDPGLGLRLIYFSYDVKMKEKGDIPEGYSVSREKKERFSLILESASTNQTSMYLCASSNGGTNQPQHFGDGTRLSIL.